This TCR beta chain was recorded in a study of blood T cell repertoires in COVID-19. Study context: Samples of COVID-19 (acute and convalescent) were obtained from the United States, Italy and Spain.

Profiled with immunoSEQ multiplex PCR; TCRdb holds only in-frame clones, not every one. The table lists hundreds of thousands of clones, about 86% of them singletons. Everyone who took part was roughly 18 to 100 years old, and they came from 20 to 25 US areas. Clinical history as reported by participants underpinned cohort assignment. Symptom resolution, clearance, or two negative PCRs marked the recovered donors of Cohort 3. The germline CDR1 and CDR2 sequences are MRHNA and SNTAGT. The V gene end was trimmed by 7 bases and the J gene end by 4 bases; junction bases not matched to a gene: 17. The CDR3 length is 17 residues.

Sequenced input: PBMCs or T cells enriched from blood (not recorded which). This clonotype was sampled from a woman in her fifties or sixties who had recovered from COVID-19. V is TRBV6-4 and J is TRBJ2-7; 9 nucleotides align to TRBD1. CDR3 in amino acids: CASKPGQGIWDLYEQYF. In nucleotides, the CDR3 is TGTGCCAGCAAACCGGGACAGGGCATCTGGGACTTATACGAGCAGTACTTC.